Presented here are 3 T cell receptor beta chains from one specimen sequenced in a study of tumor and adjacent non-tumor tissue in lung cancer. The template was RNA from unsorted bulk tissue. Three rounds of nested PCR, following a modified ARM-PCR protocol, produced the TCRbeta library. TCRdb ran MiXCR on the multiplex PCR reads and lists one entry per CDR3 protein. The data contain 89,000 or so distinct CDR3 sequences, about 61% of them seen just once; the ten biggest clones take up approximately 15%. Sequenced: lung tumor tissue. These receptors were obtained from a man in his 70s with non-small cell lung cancer.

Concerning this clonotype: Germline and junction disagree at one end, which may indicate a read error. V and J are TRBV4-1 and TRBJ2-2; TRBD2 is a possible D gene (6 bases). In germline, CDR1 is MGHRA, CDR2 YSYEKL. CDR3 length: 18 amino acids. This CDR3 reads CASSQVAFGRAGIGELFF. The CDR3 bases are TGTGCCAGCAGCCAAGTCGCTTTCGGGAGAGCAGGGATCGGGGAGCTGTTTTTT.

Comments on this clonotype: Because it lacks the conserved phenylalanine or tryptophan at the end, this CDR3 is likely a read error. No DNA is shown, since the ends of the CDR3 on it are uncertain; the CDR3 is the one TCRdb lists. The gene calls are TRBV6-1 and TRBJ2-6. CDR1 is MNHNS and CDR2 is SASEGT in the germline V gene. Ends included, the CDR3 has 16 residues. The CDR3 is CASSAEDSSGANVPTL.

For the CDR3, the DNA is TGTGCCAGCAGCAGCAGTGGATACACTGAAGCTTTCTTT. This gives the protein CASSSSGYTEAFF. The rearrangement joins TRBV11-2 to TRBJ1-1; D remains ambiguous. Trimming cost V 5 bases and J 3 bases, with 10 bases left between them. This CDR3 region has 13 residues. Per germline, CDR1 SGHAT and CDR2 FQNNGV. Combining the CDR3 with reference TRBV11-2 and TRBJ1-1 gives the whole variable domain EAGVAQSPRYKIIEKRQSVAFWCNPISGHATLYWYQQILGQGPKLLIQFQNNGVVDDSQLPKDRFSAERLKGVDSTLKIQPAKLEDSAVYLCASSSSGYTEAFFGQGTRLTVV.